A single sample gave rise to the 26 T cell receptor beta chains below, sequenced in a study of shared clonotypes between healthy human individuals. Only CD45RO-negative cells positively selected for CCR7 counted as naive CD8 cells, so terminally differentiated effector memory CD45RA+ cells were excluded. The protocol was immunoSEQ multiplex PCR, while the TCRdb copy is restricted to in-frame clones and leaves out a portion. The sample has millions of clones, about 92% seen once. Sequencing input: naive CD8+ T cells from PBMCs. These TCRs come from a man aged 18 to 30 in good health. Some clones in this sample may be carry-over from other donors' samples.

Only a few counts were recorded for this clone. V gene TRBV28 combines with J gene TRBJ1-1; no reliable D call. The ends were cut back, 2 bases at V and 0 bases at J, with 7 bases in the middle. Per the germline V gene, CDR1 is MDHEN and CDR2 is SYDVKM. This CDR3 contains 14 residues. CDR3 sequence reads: CASSLVQLNTEAFF. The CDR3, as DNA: TGTGCCAGCAGTTTAGTACAGTTGAACACTGAAGCTTTCTTT.

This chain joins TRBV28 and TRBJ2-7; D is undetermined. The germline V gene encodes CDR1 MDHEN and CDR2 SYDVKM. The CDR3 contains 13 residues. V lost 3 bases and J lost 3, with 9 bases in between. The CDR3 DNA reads TGTGCCAGCAGTTTGATCCTGGTCTACGAGCAGTACTTC. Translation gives CASSLILVYEQYF.

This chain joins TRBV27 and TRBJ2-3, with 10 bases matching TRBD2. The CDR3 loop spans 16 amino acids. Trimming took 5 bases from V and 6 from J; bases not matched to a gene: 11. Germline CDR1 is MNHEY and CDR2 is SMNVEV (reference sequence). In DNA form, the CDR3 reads TGTGCCAGCAGTGCCCTTGGGGCTAGCGGGAGTGATACGCAGTATTTT. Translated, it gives CASSALGASGSDTQYF.

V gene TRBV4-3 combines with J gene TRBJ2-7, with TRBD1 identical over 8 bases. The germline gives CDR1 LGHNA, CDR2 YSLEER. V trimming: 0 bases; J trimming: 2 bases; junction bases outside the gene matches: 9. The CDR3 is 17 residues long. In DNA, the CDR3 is TGCGCCAGCAGCCAAGAGTATTCCTGGACAGGGCCCTACGAGCAGTACTTC. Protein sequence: CASSQEYSWTGPYEQYF.

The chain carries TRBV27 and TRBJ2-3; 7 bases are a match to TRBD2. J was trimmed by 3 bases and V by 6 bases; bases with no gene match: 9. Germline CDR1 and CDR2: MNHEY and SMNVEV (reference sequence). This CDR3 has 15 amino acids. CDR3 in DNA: TGTGCCAGCAGGTCGGGAGGATGGGGAACAGATACGCAGTATTTT. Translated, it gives CASRSGGWGTDTQYF.

CDR3 residues: CASSLGTTGGAGNEQFF. In DNA form, the CDR3 reads TGTGCCAGCAGTTTGGGAACAACAGGGGGGGCTGGCAATGAGCAGTTCTTC. The chain has TRBV28 and TRBJ2-1, with D possibly TRBD1 on 8 matching bases. Trimming removed 3 bases at V and 6 bases at J, with 21 bases between. This CDR3 is 17 amino acids long. Germline values: CDR1 MDHEN, CDR2 SYDVKM.

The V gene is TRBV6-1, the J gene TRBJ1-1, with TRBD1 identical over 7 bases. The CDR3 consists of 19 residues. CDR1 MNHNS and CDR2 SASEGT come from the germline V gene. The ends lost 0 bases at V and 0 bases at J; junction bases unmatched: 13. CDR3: CASSEALIQGIALNTEAFF. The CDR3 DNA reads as TGTGCCAGCAGTGAAGCCCTTATACAGGGGATTGCCCTGAACACTGAAGCTTTCTTT.

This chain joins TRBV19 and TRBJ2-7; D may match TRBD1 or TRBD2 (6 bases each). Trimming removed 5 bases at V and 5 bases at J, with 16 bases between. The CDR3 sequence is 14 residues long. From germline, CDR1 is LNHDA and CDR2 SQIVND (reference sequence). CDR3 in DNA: TGTGCCAGTAGTCTACAGGGTCGCGGGAACGAGCAGTACTTC. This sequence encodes CASSLQGRGNEQYF.

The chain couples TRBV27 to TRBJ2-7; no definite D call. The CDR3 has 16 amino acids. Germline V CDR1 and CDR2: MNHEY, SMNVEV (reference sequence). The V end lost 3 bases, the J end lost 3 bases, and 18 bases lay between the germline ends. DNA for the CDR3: TGTGCCAGCAGTTTCGCACATTCGACGGCTCTCTACGAGCAGTACTTC. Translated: CASSFAHSTALYEQYF.

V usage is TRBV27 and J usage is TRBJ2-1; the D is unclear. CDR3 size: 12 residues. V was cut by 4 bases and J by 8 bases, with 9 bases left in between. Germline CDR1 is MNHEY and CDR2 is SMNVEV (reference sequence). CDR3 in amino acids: CASSSNQHEQFF. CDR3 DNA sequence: TGTGCCAGCAGTTCCAATCAGCATGAGCAGTTCTTC.

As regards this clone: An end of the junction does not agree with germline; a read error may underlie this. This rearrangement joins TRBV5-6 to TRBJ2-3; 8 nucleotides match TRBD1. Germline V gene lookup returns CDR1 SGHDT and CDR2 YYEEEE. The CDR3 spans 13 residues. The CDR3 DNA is TGTGCCAGCAGCCCGACAGGGACAGGTACGCAGTATTTT. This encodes CASSPTGTGTQYF.

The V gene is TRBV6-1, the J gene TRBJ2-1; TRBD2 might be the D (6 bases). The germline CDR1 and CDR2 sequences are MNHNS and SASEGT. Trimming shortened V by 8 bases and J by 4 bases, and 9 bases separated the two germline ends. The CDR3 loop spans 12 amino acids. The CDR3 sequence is CASGRTYNEQFF. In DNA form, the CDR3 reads TGTGCCAGCGGGAGGACTTACAATGAGCAGTTCTTC.

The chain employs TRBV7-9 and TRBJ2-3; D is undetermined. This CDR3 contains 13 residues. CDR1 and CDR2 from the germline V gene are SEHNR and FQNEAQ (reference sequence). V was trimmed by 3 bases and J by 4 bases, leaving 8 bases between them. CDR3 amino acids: CASSFRSADTQYF. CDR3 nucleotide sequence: TGTGCCAGCAGCTTTAGGAGTGCAGATACGCAGTATTTT.

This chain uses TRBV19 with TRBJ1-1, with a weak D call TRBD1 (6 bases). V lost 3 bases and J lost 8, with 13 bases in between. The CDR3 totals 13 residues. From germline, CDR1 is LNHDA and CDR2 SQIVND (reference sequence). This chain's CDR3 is CASSIWGGQEAFF. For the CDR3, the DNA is TGTGCCAGTAGTATTTGGGGCGGACAGGAAGCTTTCTTT. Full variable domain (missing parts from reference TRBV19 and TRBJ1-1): DGGITQSPKYLFRKEGQNVTLSCEQNLNHDAMYWYRQDPGQGLRLIYYSQIVNDFQKGDIAEGYSVSREKKESFPLTVTSAQKNPTAFYLCASSIWGGQEAFFGQGTRLTVV.

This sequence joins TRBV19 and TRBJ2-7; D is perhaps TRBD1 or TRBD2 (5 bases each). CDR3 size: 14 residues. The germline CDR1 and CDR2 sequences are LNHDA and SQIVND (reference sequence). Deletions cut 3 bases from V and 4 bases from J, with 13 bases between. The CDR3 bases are TGTGCCAGTAGTATCCGGGACGGGCAATACGAGCAGTACTTC. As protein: CASSIRDGQYEQYF.

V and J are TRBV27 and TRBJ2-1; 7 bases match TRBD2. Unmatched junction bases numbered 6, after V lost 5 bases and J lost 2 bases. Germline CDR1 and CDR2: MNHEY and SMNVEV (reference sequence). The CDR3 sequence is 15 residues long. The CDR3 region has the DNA TGTGCCAGCAGTCTTACGGGACTACCCTACAATGAGCAGTTCTTC. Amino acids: CASSLTGLPYNEQFF.

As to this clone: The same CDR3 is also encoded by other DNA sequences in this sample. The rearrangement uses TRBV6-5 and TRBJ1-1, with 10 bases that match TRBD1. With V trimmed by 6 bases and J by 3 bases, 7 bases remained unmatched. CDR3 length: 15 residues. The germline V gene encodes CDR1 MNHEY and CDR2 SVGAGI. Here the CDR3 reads CASSSDRGGYTEAFF. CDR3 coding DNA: TGTGCCAGCAGCTCGGACAGGGGGGGTTACACTGAAGCTTTCTTT.

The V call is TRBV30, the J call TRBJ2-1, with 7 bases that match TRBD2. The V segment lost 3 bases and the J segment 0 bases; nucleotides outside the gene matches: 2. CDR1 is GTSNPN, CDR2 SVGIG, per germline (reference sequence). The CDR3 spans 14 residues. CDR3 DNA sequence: TGTGCCTGGAGCGGGGGGAACTCCTACAATGAGCAGTTCTTC. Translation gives CAWSGGNSYNEQFF.

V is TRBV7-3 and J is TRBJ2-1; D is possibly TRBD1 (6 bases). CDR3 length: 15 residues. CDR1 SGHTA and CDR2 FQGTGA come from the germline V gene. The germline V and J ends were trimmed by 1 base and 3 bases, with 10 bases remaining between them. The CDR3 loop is CASSLIRGRYNEQFF. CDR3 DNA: TGTGCCAGCAGCTTAATCAGGGGTCGCTACAATGAGCAGTTCTTC.

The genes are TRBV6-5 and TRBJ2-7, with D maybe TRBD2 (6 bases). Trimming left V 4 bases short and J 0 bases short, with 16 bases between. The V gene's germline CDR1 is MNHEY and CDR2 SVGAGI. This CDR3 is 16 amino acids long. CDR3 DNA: TGTGCCAGCAGTTTCGGAGGCGTGGGGGGCTCCTACGAGCAGTACTTC. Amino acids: CASSFGGVGGSYEQYF.

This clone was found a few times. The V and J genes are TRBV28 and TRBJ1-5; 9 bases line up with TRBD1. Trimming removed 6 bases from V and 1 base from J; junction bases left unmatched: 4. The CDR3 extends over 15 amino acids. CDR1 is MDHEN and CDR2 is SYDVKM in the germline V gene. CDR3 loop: CASRETGGSNQPQHF. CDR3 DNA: TGTGCCAGCAGGGAGACAGGGGGGAGCAATCAGCCCCAGCATTTT.

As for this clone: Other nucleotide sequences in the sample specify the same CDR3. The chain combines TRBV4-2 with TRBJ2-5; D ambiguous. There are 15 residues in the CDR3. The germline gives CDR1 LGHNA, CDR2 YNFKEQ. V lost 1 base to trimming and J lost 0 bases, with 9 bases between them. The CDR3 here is CASSQGGGYQETQYF. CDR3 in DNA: TGTGCCAGCAGCCAAGGGGGTGGGTACCAAGAGACCCAGTACTTC.

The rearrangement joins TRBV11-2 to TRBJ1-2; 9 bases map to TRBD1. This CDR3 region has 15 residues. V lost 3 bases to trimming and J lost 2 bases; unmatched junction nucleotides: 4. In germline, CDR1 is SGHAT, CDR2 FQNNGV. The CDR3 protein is CASSLPGQGNYGYTF. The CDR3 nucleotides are TGTGCCAGCAGCTTGCCGGGACAGGGAAACTATGGCTACACCTTC.

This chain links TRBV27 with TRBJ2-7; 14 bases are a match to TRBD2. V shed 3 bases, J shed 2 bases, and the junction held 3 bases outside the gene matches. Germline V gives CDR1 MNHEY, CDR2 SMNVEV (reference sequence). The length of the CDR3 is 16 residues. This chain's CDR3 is CASSFWTSGRPYEQYF. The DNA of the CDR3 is TGTGCCAGCAGTTTTTGGACTAGCGGGAGGCCCTACGAGCAGTACTTC.

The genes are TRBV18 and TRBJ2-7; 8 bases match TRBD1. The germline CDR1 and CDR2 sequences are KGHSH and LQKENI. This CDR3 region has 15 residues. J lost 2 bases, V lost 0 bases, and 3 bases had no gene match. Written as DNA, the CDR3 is TGTGCCAGCTCACCACCGGGACAGGCTCCCTACGAGCAGTACTTC. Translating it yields CASSPPGQAPYEQYF.

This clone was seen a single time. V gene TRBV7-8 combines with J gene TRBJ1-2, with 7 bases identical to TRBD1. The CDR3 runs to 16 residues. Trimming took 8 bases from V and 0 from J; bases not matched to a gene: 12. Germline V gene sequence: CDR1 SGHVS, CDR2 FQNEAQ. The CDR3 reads CASSAYRGSTNYGYTF. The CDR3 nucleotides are TGTGCCAGCTCCGCTTACAGGGGATCCACTAACTATGGCTACACCTTC.